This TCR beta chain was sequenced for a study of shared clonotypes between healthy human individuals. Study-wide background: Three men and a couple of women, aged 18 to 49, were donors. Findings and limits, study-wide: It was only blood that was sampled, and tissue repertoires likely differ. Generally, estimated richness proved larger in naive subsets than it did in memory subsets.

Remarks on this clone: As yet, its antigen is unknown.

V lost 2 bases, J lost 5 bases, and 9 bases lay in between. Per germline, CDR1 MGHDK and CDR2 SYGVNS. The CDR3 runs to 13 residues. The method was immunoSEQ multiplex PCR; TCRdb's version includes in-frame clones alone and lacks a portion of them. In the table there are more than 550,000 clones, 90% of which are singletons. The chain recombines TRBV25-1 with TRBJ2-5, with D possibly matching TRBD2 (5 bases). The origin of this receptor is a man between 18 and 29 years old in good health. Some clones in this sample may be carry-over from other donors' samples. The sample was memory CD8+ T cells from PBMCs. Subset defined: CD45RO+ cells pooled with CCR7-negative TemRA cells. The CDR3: CASSEELEETQYF. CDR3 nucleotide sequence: TGTGCCAGCAGTGAAGAACTAGAGGAGACCCAGTACTTC.